This T cell receptor beta chain comes out of a study of identical twins. The cDNA had a unique molecular identifier and a template-switch universal primer site. A single record per CDR3 protein comes from TCRdb applying MiXCR to the 5' RACE reads. The table has around 480,000 distinct CDR3 sequences, 13% to 15% seen once. Germline V gives CDR1 SQVTM, CDR2 ANQGSEA. V shed 5 bases and J shed 2 bases, with 13 bases lying between them. The CDR3 has 14 amino acids. Study results and limitations: Models predicted too little out-of-frame TCR alpha sharing in monozygotic twins. Not following the same donors, the study drew its conclusions from cross-sectional statistical analysis.

This clonotype has at least ten counts. Its antigen remains unknown. Another study also made use of these data, one on yellow fever vaccine responses in identical twins. Per that paper: Twins reportedly had a vaccine T cell response that seemed partly convergent, partly personalized.

This TCR was recovered from a woman aged 18 to 35 in good health. What was sequenced was CD4+ T cells sorted from blood. The chain has TRBV29-1 and TRBJ2-1; possibly TRBD1 for D (6 bases). CDR3 loop: CSVHGQFAYNEQFF. The CDR3 region has the DNA TGCAGCGTTCACGGACAGTTCGCCTACAATGAGCAGTTCTTC.